The T cell receptor beta chain described here comes from a study of cytomegalovirus exposure and HLA in healthy donors (TCRdb year 2017). Context from the whole study: An earlier analysis of 550 to 700 of the donors reported 250 to 300 Gb of sequence data and 117 million unique TCR beta sequences from some 180 million T cells. The genetic ancestry cluster associated with self-reported Caucasian donors included 81% of the 300 to 450 genotyped donors. Rather than using new phenotypic data, the later analysis identified candidate immune exposures from TCR beta sequences and from how often those sequences occurred across donors. High-throughput TCR immunosequencing, statistical association of individual TCRs with disease status, and machine learning were combined to predict cytomegalovirus infection status. An early release that covered about 600 HLA-typed donors contained approximately 320 gigabases of sequencing data and about 84 million unique TCR sequences. The study used immunosequencing to profile the T cell repertoires of around 600 subjects and linked those repertoires to cytomegalovirus serostatus. Donor age, sex, ethnicity and CMV serostatus were collected together with the repertoire data. A later analysis re-analyzed previously published TCR beta repertoires from roughly 600 donors and added high-resolution HLA genotyping to study TCR occurrence patterns. The study aimed to test whether signatures of past pathogen exposure could be identified by cataloging public T cell receptors. Among some 400 genotyped donors of the cohort, an average of approximately 240,000 unique TCR beta nucleotide sequences was sequenced per donor, of which roughly 18% were non-productive. The number of donors typed differed by locus, with 629-630 for A, B, C, DRB1 and DQB1, around 560 for DQA1, 606 for DPA1, and 400 to 490 for DPB1. In an earlier analysis of around 540 of the donors, high-throughput TCR beta sequencing was used to judge whether each TCR beta V gene segment behaved as functional or pseudogenic. A later genetic analysis used genome-wide SNP genotypes for about three fifths of the 666 donors, treating that subset as a discovery cohort. Because of strong linkage in the cohort, four or five DR-DQ haplotypes were treated as single units for association and clustering. Class I and class II HLA loci were covered by the typing at four-digit resolution. Every repertoire in the discovery cohort had been generated on one and the same sequencing platform. Along with the roughly 610-subject first cohort, a separate validation cohort of over 90 different subjects was used.

On this clone itself: Its cognate antigen has yet to be identified. One base away there is no much larger clone; base qualities are not given.

General study outcomes and caveats: Most CMV-associated TCR beta chains appeared to be HLA-restricted in a later analysis, and the HLA associations seemed to be driven largely by CMV exposure. The only immune exposure information available for the cohort was CMV serostatus. The study listed over 150 TCR beta chains as associated with cytomegalovirus. In a later genetic analysis, fewer N-insertions in productive TCRs were reported among donors in an Asian-associated ancestry cluster than the 666-donor mean. Because the 87-base-pair reads could not distinguish some IMGT-functional V segments, including TRBV6-2 and TRBV6-3, those segments were excluded. Broadly in line with IMGT annotations, most TCR beta V segments showed up in productive rearrangements about 87% or about 30% of the time in an earlier analysis of several hundred of the donors. In a later analysis, TCR association rates were found to vary across HLA loci, with the most associated TCRs seen for DRB1 alleles and the fewest for HLA-C alleles. A later analysis reported that several top co-occurrence clusters appeared linked to parvovirus B19, influenza, CMV and Epstein-Barr virus. In vitro tests confirmed that a few of the cytomegalovirus-associated TCR beta chains recognize cytomegalovirus antigens. A further reported finding was that TCR beta sequences accurately predicted the HLA-A and HLA-B alleles for most subjects in the first cohort. When HLA alleles, especially DR and DQ, strongly co-occurred, attributing TCR associations to individual alleles was difficult. In a later analysis, HLA-associated TCR beta chains showed more clonal expansion and lower generation probabilities than non-associated chains that were equally common. The classifier was reported to diagnose cytomegalovirus status with high specificity and sensitivity in both the original cohort and the validation cohort. Correlated functional status among segregating V segments might be attributable to linkage disequilibrium, but an unknown experimental factor could not be ruled out. The authors suggested that the approach could potentially be extended to other disease states and immunological phenotypes. Because some donors lacked HLA typing at each locus, the association tests relied only on the typed subset. A cluster of highly shared sequence variants was judged likely to be a technical artifact of the sequencing pipeline. Across donors, most TCR sequences were observed very rarely, whereas some public TCRs were present in many individuals. An association between a missense DCLRE1C variant and V-gene and J-gene trimming of TCR beta chains was found in a later genetic analysis and replicated in an independent cohort. In a later analysis, over 15,000 TCR beta sequences were associated with specific HLA alleles at a false discovery rate of 0.05. Roughly uniform sequencing depth across donors was assumed in presence/absence analyses, although this assumption may not hold. In this cohort, only TCR beta chains were sequenced, and detectable features were limited by the absence of alpha or paired-chain data. Over 15 rarely observed V segments, including chromosome 9 orphons, were excluded from the earlier analysis of just under 600 of the donors because counts were too low.

The V end loses 1 base and the J end loses 0 bases, and a stretch of 9 bases separates them. For CDR1 and CDR2, the germline V gene lists SGDLS and YYNGEE. The CDR3, cysteine through phenylalanine, is 15 amino acids long. The DNA shown is the 45-base CDR3, in frame from base 1. The method behind the library was the immunoSEQ multiplex PCR assay. For the multiplex PCR, a mixture combining 60 forward primers for TCR Vbeta segments and 13 reverse primers for TCR Jbeta segments was used. A multiplex PCR assay on genomic DNA amplified the CDR3 region of rearranged TCR beta genes. The Illumina HiSeq System was used to sequence the amplified TCR beta libraries as 87-base-pair reads. Under the source paper's analysis protocol: Across the roughly 670 repertoires, a later analysis counted 75 million to 90 million unique TCR beta chains, some 11 million of which were shared by at least two donors. A nearest-neighbor algorithm error-corrected the raw reads and collapsed the reads into unique sequences, merging closely related sequences to remove PCR and sequencing errors. Alignment of CDR3 sequences to IMGT reference sequences was used to assign V, D and J gene segments. For a sequence to be retained, a match of at least six nucleotides was required to both a V gene segment and a J gene segment. Rearrangements were called productive when the CDR3 lacked stop codons and stayed in frame with V and J; all others were non-productive. CDR3 was defined according to IMGT convention as the region running from the second conserved V-encoded cysteine to the conserved J-encoded phenylalanine. In an earlier analysis of more than 550 of the donors, sequences lacking an unambiguous match to a single V gene segment were excluded. In an earlier analysis of more than 500 of the donors, a V segment was called functional when productive rearrangements were above 56.7%, and segregating when the standard deviation between donors exceeded 5%. A statistical classification framework was built for diagnosing cytomegalovirus status from the catalog of TCR beta chain sequences. In a later analysis, V and J genes were assigned by comparing TCR nucleotide sequences against IMGT/GENE-DB human TR gene sequences. Using the TCRdist pipeline, a later analysis assigned CDR3 sequences along with most-parsimonious VDJ recombination scenarios. A later analysis defined each TCR beta chain by its CDR3 amino acid sequence plus V-gene family, and excluded reads lacking a unique V-gene family. A later analysis removed roughly 590 highly shared, low-generation-probability nucleotide sequences to deal with suspected cross-contamination and a sequencing artifact. In a later analysis, a clonal expansion index for each public chain was calculated from normalized within-repertoire ranks of inferred template counts. Generation probabilities in a later analysis came from a VDJ recombination model fitted to out-of-frame rearrangements, and those results were checked against IGoR. In a later analysis, TCR-TCR, TCR-HLA and TCR-CMV co-occurrence was scored with hypergeometric tests, and a repertoire-size bias correction was applied to TCR pairs. False discovery rates were estimated in a later analysis by permuting HLA or CMV assignments 20 times. A later analysis grouped co-occurring TCRs with DBSCAN, adding TCRdist sequence similarity when clustering within HLA-allele-positive subsets. Repertoires with fewer than 30,000 or more than 120,000 public chains were left out of co-occurrence clustering, as were a handful of repertoires with anomalous nucleotide sharing. TCRdb mirrors the immuneACCESS table, restricted to in-frame sequences. Some clones are absent from its copies; in checked studies, under half trace to an unresolved V gene, and the reason for the others is unknown. V and J calls and clone size follow that table, whereas D and trimming were derived from the DNA. Counted in this sample were roughly 150,000 clones; around 73% of them appeared once. The leading ten clones occupy 1.4% to 1.5% of the sample.

The cohort consisted of 600 or so healthy bone marrow donors. At the time of sampling, every cohort member was nominally healthy, though immune exposures that went unrecorded were likely present. The donor tested CMV seronegative and was one of the 352 seronegative cohort members. A peripheral blood sample was provided by each donor, and peripheral blood mononuclear cells were used for TCR beta sequencing. Genomic DNA extraction from the blood cell samples was performed with the Qiagen DNeasy Blood Extraction Kit. This chain joins TRBV9 to TRBJ2-3, and TRBD2 may be the D gene, going by 6 matching bases. Sample: PBMCs. The sequence was collected from a male donor in good health and CMV-seronegative. The nucleotides read TGTGCCAGCAGCGTATTTAGCGGAAGCACAGATACGCAGTATTTT. It encodes CASSVFSGSTDTQYF. Joined to the reference TRBV9 and TRBJ2-3 proteins, this CDR3 gives the full variable domain: DSGVTQTPKHLITATGQRVTLRCSPRSGDLSVYWYQQSLDQGLQFLIQYYNGEERAKGNILERFSAQQFPDLHSELNLSSLELGDSALYFCASSVFSGSTDTQYFGPGTRLTVL.